The following is a TCR beta chain sequence with its context. Antigen unknown. The data are from a study of cytomegalovirus exposure and HLA in healthy donors. Overall study findings and caveats: In vitro data verified a few CMV-associated chains as specific for CMV antigens. Excluded were some V segments that proved indistinguishable, including TRBV6-2 and TRBV6-3. An analysis was carried out later, and it reportedly showed fewer N-insertions in an Asian-associated ancestry cluster than the approximately 660-donor mean. A later analysis linked some 17,000 TCR beta sequences to HLA alleles at 0.05 false discovery rate.

PCR amplification relied on 60 Vbeta primers (plus 13 Jbeta primers). The assay was immunoSEQ multiplex PCR, and TCRdb's table has in-frame clones only and misses some. Recorded here are roughly 200,000 clones; the top ten clones represent over 0.95%. Per germline, CDR1 SGHVS and CDR2 FQNEAQ. V gave up 1 base and J gave up 5 bases, with 9 bases separating them. The CDR3 totals 14 residues. The receptor comes from a girl under 10 years old in good health and CMV-seropositive. Sequenced input: PBMCs. V gene TRBV7-8 combines with J gene TRBJ2-1, with no clear D. The CDR3 DNA is TGTGCCAGCAGCTTAGTGGAGACTGACAATGAGCAGTTCTTC. It translates to CASSLVETDNEQFF.